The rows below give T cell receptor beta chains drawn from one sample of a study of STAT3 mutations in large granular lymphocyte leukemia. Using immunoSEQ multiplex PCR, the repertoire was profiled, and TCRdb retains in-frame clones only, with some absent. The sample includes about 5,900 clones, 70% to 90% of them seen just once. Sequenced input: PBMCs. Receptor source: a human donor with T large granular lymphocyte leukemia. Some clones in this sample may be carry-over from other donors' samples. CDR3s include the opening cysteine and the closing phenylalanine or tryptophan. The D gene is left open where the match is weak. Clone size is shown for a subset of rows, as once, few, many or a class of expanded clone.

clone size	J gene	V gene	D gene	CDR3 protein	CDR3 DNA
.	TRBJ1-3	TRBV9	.	CASSTRRGGDATGNTIYF	TGTGCCAGCAGCACACGCCGCGGGGGGGATGCTACTGGAAACACCATATATTTT
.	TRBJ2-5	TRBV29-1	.	CSVDPSRETQYF	TGCAGCGTTGATCCTAGCAGGGAGACCCAGTACTTC
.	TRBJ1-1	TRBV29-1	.	CSVAPPGANTEAFF	TGCAGCGTTGCCCCCCCAGGAGCAAACACTGAAGCTTTCTTT
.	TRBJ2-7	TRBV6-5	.	CASSPLSWEPYEQYF	TGTGCCAGCAGCCCCCTAAGTTGGGAGCCCTACGAGCAGTACTTC
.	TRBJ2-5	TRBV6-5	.	CASGGWGSETQYF	TGTGCCAGCGGGGGCTGGGGGTCCGAGACCCAGTACTTC
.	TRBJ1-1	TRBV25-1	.	CASSRGTLEAFF	TGTGCCAGCAGCAGGGGAACGCTTGAAGCTTTCTTT
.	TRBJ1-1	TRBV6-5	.	CASSYSTGGGHTEAFF	TGTGCCAGCAGTTACTCGACAGGTGGCGGGCACACTGAAGCTTTCTTT
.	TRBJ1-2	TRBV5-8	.	CASSLGGPVAANYGYTF	TGTGCCAGCAGCTTGGGGGGCCCGGTGGCGGCTAACTATGGCTACACCTTC
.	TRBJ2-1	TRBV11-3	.	CASSSYERRYNEQFF	TGTGCCAGCAGCTCCTACGAAAGAAGGTACAATGAGCAGTTCTTC
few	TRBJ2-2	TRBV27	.	CASSSGFLDTGELFF	TGTGCCAGCAGTTCAGGGTTTTTAGACACCGGGGAGCTGTTTTTT
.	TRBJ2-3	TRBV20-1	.	CSASGPVLRYF	TGCAGTGCTTCCGGACCCGTCCTCCGGTATTTT
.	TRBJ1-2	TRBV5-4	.	CASSKAGQGWNYGYTF	TGTGCCAGCAGCAAGGCGGGGCAGGGTTGGAACTATGGCTACACCTTC
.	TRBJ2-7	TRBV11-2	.	CASSPSNIEQYF	TGTGCCAGCAGCCCCTCCAACATCGAGCAGTACTTC
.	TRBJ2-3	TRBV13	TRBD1	CASSLELGQRLTTDTQYF	TGTGCCAGCAGCTTAGAACTGGGACAGCGCCTAACCACAGATACGCAGTATTTT
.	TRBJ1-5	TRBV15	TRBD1	CATSGGGQGFKPQHF	TGTGCCACCAGCGGGGGGGGACAGGGGTTTAAGCCCCAGCATTTT
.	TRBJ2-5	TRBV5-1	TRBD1	CASSSVTGAQETQYF	TGCGCCAGCAGCTCCGTGACAGGGGCGCAAGAGACCCAGTACTTC
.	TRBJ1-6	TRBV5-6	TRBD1	CASSQFGQGLPYNSPLHF	TGTGCCAGCAGCCAATTCGGACAGGGCTTGCCCTATAATTCACCCCTCCACTTT
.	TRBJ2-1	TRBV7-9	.	CASSTSSHYNEQFF	TGTGCCAGCAGCACCTCCTCTCACTACAATGAGCAGTTCTTC
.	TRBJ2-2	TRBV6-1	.	CASSEDPGSGGELFF	TGTGCCAGCAGTGAAGACCCGGGGTCCGGCGGGGAGCTGTTTTTT
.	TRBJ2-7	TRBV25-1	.	CASSDDPTSYEQYF	TGTGCCAGCAGTGACGACCCTACCTCCTACGAGCAGTACTTC
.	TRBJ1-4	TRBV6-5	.	CASSYGQRATNEKLFF	TGTGCCAGCAGTTACGGGCAGAGAGCAACTAATGAAAAACTGTTTTTT
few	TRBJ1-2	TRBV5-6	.	CASSIGTYGYTF	TGTGCCAGCAGCATCGGGACCTATGGCTACACCTTC
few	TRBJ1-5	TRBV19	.	CASSPSGGAYQPQHF	TGTGCCAGTAGTCCATCCGGAGGGGCATATCAGCCCCAGCATTTT
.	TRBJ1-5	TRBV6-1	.	CASSNTRGNNQPQHF	TGTGCCAGCAGTAACACCCGGGGGAATAATCAGCCCCAGCATTTT
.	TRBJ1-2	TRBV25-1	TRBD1	CASRRTGNNYGYTF	TGTGCCAGCAGGCGGACAGGGAATAACTATGGCTACACCTTC
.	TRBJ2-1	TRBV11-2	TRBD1	CASTPSGDRGLWEQFF	TGTGCCAGCACCCCCTCCGGGGACAGGGGGCTGTGGGAGCAGTTCTTC
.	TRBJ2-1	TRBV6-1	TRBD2	CASTSGSDSYNEQFF	TGTGCCAGTACTAGCGGGAGCGACTCCTACAATGAGCAGTTCTTC
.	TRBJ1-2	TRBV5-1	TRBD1	CASSLGTGGDGYTF	TGCGCCAGCAGCTTGGGTACAGGGGGCGATGGCTACACCTTC
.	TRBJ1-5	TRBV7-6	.	CASSLDGRSNQPQHF	TGTGCCAGCAGCTTAGACGGCCGTAGCAATCAGCCCCAGCATTTT
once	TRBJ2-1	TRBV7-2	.	CASSLDSGINNEQFF	TGTGCCAGCAGCTTAGATTCCGGGATCAACAATGAGCAGTTCTTC
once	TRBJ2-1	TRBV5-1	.	CASSLVGRKDNEQFF	TGCGCCAGCAGCTTGGTCGGGAGAAAGGACAATGAGCAGTTCTTC
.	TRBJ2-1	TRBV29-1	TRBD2	CSVASGGEQFF	TGCAGCGTTGCTAGCGGAGGGGAGCAGTTCTTC
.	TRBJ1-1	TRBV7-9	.	CASSLDGTEAFF	TGTGCCAGCAGCTTGGATGGCACTGAAGCTTTCTTT
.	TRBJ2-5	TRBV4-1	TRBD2	CASSQDSGRPQETQYF	TGCGCCAGCAGCCAAGATAGCGGGAGGCCCCAAGAGACCCAGTACTTC
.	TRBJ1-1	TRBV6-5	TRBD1	CASSYSDRDPEAFF	TGTGCCAGCAGTTACTCCGACAGGGACCCTGAAGCTTTCTTT
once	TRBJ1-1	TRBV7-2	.	CASSLEGGDEAFF	TGTGCCAGCAGCTTAGAGGGGGGGGATGAAGCTTTCTTT
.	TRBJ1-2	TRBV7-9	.	CASSLALPGWAGDSVGYTF	TGTGCCAGCAGCTTAGCGCTCCCCGGCTGGGCAGGGGACTCGGTAGGCTACACCTTC
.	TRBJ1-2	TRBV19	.	CASRTDRSNYGYTF	TGTGCCAGTAGGACGGACAGATCGAACTATGGCTACACCTTC
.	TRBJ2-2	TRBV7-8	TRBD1	CASSSGTGATGELFF	TGTGCCAGCAGCTCAGGGACAGGGGCGACCGGGGAGCTGTTTTTT
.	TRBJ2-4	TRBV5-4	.	CASSLTTSLAKNIQYF	TGTGCCAGCAGCCTGACAACTAGCCTAGCCAAAAACATTCAGTACTTC
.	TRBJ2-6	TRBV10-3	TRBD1	CATGQGPVSGANVLTF	TGTGCCACCGGACAGGGACCGGTCTCTGGGGCCAACGTCCTGACTTTC
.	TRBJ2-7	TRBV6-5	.	CASSRDPQSSYEQYF	TGTGCCAGCAGCCGGGACCCACAGAGCTCCTACGAGCAGTACTTC
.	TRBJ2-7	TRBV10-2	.	CASSEFPRGEQYF	TGCGCCAGCAGTGAGTTTCCACGAGGCGAGCAGTACTTC
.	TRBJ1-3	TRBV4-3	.	CASSGRNTGSGNTIYF	TGCGCCAGCAGCGGACGTAATACAGGGTCTGGAAACACCATATATTTT
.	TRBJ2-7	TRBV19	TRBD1	CASRDRGRSAGEQYF	TGTGCCAGTAGGGACAGGGGGAGATCCGCGGGGGAGCAGTACTTC
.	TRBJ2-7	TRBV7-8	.	CASSLGGSQGTYEQYF	TGTGCCAGCAGCTTAGGGGGATCTCAGGGTACCTACGAGCAGTACTTC
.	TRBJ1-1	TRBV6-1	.	CASSERLAVGAFF	TGTGCCAGCAGTGAACGGTTGGCGGTTGGAGCTTTCTTT
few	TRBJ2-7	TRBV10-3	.	CAISVDTGQQYF	TGTGCCATCAGTGTGGACACGGGCCAGCAGTACTTC
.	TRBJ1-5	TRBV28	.	CASSFFSQGNQPQHF	TGTGCCAGCAGTTTTTTCAGTCAAGGCAATCAGCCCCAGCATTTT
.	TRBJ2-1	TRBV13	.	CASSSGPTGYNEQFF	TGTGCCAGCAGCTCCGGTCCGACGGGCTACAATGAGCAGTTCTTC
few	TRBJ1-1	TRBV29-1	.	CSVEVNREAFF	TGCAGCGTTGAAGTTAACAGGGAAGCTTTCTTT
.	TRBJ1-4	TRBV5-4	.	CASSRDPGREKLFF	TGTGCCAGCAGCCGGGACCCAGGAAGAGAAAAACTGTTTTTT